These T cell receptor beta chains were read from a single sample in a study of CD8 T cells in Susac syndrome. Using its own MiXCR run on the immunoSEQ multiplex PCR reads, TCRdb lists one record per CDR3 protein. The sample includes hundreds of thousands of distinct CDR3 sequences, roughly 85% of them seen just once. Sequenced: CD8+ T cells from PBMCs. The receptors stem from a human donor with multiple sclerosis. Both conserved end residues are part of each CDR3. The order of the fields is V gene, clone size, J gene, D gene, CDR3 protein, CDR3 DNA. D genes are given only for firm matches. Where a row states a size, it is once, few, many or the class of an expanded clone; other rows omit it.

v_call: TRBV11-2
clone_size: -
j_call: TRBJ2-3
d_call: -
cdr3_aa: CASSIRILGNTQYF
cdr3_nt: TGTGCCAGCAGCATACGCATCCTGGGGAATACGCAGTATTTT

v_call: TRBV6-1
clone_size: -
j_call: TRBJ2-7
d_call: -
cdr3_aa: CASMRYEQYF
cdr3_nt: TGTGCCAGCATGAGATACGAGCAGTACTTC

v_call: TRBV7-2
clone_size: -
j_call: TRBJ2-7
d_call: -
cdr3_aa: CASRRPPNEQYF
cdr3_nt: TGTGCCAGCAGGCGGCCGCCTAACGAGCAGTACTTC

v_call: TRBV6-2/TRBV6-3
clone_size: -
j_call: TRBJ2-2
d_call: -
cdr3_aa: CASSLALITGELFF
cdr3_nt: TGTGCCAGCAGCCTGGCCCTGATCACCGGGGAGCTGTTTTTT

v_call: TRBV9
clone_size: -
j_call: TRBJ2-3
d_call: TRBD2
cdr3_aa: CASSVLAGGTADTQYF
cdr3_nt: TGTGCCAGCAGCGTTCTAGCGGGAGGTACCGCAGATACGCAGTATTTT

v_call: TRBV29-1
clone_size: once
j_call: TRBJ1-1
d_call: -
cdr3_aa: CSVELMGSEAFF
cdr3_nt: TGCAGCGTTGAATTAATGGGGAGTGAAGCTTTCTTT

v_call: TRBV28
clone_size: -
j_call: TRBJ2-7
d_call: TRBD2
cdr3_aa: CASSNSFGLADPWAYEQYF
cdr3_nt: TGTGCCAGCAGCAATTCTTTCGGGCTAGCGGACCCTTGGGCCTACGAGCAGTACTTC

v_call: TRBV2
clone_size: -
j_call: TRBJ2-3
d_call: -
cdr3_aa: CAVQNPDTQYF
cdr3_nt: TGTGCCGTGCAAAACCCAGATACGCAGTATTTT

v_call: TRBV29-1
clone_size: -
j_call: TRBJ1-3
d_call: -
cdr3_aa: CSVPSGPTIYF
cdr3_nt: TGCAGCGTGCCTTCGGGACCCACCATATATTTT

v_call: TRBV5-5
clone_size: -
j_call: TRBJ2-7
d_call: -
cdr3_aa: CASSWVSGAYEQYF
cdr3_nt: TGTGCCAGCAGCTGGGTTAGCGGCGCCTACGAGCAGTACTTC

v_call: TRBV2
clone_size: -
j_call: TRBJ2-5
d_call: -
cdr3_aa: CASERGMETQYF
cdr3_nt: TGTGCCAGCGAGAGGGGGATGGAGACCCAGTACTTC

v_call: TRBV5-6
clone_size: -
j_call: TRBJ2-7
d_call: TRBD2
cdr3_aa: CASTRAGGRDEQYF
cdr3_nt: TGTGCCTCCACCCGAGCGGGAGGCCGAGACGAGCAGTACTTC

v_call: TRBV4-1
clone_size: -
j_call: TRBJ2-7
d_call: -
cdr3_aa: CASSGFQGYEQYF
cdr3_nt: TGCGCCAGCAGCGGCTTCCAGGGCTACGAGCAGTACTTC

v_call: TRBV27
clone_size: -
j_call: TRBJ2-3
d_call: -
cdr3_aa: CASSLYAGRADTQYF
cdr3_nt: TGTGCCAGCAGTTTATATGCGGGAAGGGCAGATACGCAGTATTTT

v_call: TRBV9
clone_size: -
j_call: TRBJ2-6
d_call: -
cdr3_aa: CASSVSGPGANVLTF
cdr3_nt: TGTGCCAGCAGCGTATCTGGGCCTGGGGCCAACGTCCTGACTTTC

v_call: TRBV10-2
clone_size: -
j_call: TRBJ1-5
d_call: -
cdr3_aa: CASSDRRREGLEQDYSNQPQHF
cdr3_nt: TGCGCCAGCAGTGATCGACGAAGGGAGGGACTTGAACAGGATTATAGCAATCAGCCCCAGCATTTT

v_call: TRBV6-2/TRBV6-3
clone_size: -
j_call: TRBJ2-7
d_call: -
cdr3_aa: CASTASREQYF
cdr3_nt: TGTGCCAGCACCGCCTCCCGCGAGCAGTACTTC

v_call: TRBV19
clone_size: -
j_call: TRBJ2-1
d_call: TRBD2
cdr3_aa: CASSIAGGGPNEQFF
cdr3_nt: TGTGCCAGTAGTATTGCGGGAGGCGGGCCGAATGAGCAGTTCTTC

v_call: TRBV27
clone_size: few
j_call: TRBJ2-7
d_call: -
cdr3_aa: CASSMDGTYEQYF
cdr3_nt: TGTGCCAGCAGTATGGACGGTACCTACGAGCAGTACTTC

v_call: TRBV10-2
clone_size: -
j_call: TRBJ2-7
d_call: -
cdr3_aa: CASSGPGTYEQYF
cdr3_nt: TGCGCCAGCAGTGGTCCAGGGACCTACGAGCAGTACTTC

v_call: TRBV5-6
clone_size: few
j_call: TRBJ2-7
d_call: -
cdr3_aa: CASSLSTSPLIYEQYF
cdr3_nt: TGTGCCAGCAGCTTGTCTACTAGCCCATTGATCTACGAGCAGTACTTC

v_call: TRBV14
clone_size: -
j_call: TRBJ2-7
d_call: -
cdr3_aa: CASSQIPQASDEQYF
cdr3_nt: TGTGCCAGCAGCCAAATCCCACAGGCCAGCGACGAGCAGTACTTC

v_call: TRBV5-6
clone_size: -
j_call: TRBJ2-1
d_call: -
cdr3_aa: CASSLVAGDEQFF
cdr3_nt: TGTGCCAGCAGCTTGGTGGCAGGGGATGAGCAGTTCTTC

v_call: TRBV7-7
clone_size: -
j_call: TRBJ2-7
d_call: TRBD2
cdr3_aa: CASSRGGGSEQYF
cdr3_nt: TGTGCTAGCAGCCGTGGGGGGGGTAGCGAGCAGTACTTC

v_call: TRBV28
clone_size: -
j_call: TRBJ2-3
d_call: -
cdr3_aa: CASSFRHDSYTDTQYF
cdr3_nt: TGTGCCAGCAGTTTCCGGCACGACAGTTACACAGATACGCAGTATTTT

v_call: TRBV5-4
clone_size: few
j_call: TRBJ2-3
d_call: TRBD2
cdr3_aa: CASSTGAGVRGDTQYF
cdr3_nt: TGTGCCAGCAGCACTGGAGCGGGAGTGAGGGGAGATACGCAGTATTTT

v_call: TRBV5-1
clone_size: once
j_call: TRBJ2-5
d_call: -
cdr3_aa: CASSLGVGARETQYF
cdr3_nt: TGCGCCAGCAGCTTGGGTGTGGGGGCCAGAGAGACCCAGTACTTC

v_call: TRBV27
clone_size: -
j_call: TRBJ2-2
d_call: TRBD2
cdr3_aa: CASSLSPGGLNTGELFF
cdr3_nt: TGTGCCAGCAGTTTATCCCCGGGGGGACTGAACACCGGGGAGCTGTTTTTT

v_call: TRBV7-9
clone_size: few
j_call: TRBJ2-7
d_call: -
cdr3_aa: CASSKVADYNYEQYF
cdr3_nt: TGTGCCAGCAGCAAGGTAGCAGATTACAACTACGAGCAGTACTTC

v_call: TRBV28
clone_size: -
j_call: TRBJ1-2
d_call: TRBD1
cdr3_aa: CASSLGTGDYYGYTF
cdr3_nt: TGTGCCAGCAGTTTAGGGACAGGGGACTACTATGGCTACACCTTC

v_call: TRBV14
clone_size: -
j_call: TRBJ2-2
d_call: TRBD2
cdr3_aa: CARKRLAGGSANTGELFF
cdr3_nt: TGTGCCAGAAAAAGACTAGCGGGAGGCTCCGCGAACACCGGGGAGCTGTTTTTT

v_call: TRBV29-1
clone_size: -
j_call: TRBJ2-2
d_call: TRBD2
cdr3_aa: CSVELADSNTGELFF
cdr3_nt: TGCAGCGTTGAACTAGCGGACTCGAACACCGGGGAGCTGTTTTTT

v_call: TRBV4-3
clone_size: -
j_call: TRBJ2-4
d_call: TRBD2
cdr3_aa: CASSQDIEREDNLNIQYF
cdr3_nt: TGCGCCAGCAGCCAAGATATCGAGCGGGAGGACAACTTAAACATTCAGTACTTC

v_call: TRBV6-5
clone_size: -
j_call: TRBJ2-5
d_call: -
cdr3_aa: CASSPKTHNQETQYF
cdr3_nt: TGTGCCAGCAGCCCGAAGACCCACAACCAAGAGACCCAGTACTTC

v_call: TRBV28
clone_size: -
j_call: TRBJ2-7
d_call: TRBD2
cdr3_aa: CASSLTSGNSYEQYF
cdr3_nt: TGTGCCAGCAGTTTAACTAGCGGTAACTCCTACGAGCAGTACTTC

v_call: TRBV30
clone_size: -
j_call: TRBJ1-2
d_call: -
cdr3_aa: CAWSAHGENYGYTF
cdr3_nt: TGTGCCTGGAGTGCTCACGGAGAGAACTATGGCTACACCTTC

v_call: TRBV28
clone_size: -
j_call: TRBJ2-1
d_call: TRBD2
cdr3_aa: CASTGLAGDDEQFF
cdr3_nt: TGTGCCAGCACGGGACTAGCGGGAGATGATGAGCAGTTCTTC

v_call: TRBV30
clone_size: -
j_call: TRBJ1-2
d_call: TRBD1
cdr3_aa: CAWATGNYGYTF
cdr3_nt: TGTGCCTGGGCGACAGGGAACTATGGCTACACCTTC

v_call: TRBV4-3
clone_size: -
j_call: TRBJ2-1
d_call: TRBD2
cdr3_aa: CASSPGTSGRYNEQFF
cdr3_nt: TGCGCCAGCAGCCCCGGGACTAGCGGGAGATACAATGAGCAGTTCTTC

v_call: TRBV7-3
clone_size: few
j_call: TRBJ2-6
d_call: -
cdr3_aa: CASSFVASGANVLTF
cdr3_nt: TGTGCCAGCAGCTTTGTGGCATCTGGGGCCAACGTCCTGACTTTC

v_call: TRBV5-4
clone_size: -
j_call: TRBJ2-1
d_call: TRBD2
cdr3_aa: CASSLAASGSFDEQFF
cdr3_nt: TGTGCCAGCAGCTTGGCCGCTAGCGGGAGTTTCGATGAGCAGTTCTTC

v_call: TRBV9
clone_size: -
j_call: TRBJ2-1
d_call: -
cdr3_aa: CASSVVWGVYNEQFF
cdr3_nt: TGTGCCAGCAGCGTAGTCTGGGGGGTATACAATGAGCAGTTCTTC

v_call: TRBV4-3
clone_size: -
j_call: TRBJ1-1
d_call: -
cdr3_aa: CASSQDGGADEAFF
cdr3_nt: TGCGCCAGCAGCCAAGATGGAGGGGCGGATGAAGCTTTCTTT

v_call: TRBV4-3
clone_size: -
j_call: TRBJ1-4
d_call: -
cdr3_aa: CASSQDSDPIYSSGGEKLFF
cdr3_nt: TGCGCCAGCAGCCAGGACAGCGATCCGATATACTCCTCCGGGGGTGAAAAACTGTTTTTT

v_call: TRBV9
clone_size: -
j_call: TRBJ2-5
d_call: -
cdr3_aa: CASSVEDRPLETQYF
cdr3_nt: TGTGCCAGCAGCGTAGAGGACAGACCCCTTGAGACCCAGTACTTC

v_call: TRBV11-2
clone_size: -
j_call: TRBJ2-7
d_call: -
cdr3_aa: CASRSNYEQYF
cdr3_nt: TGTGCCAGCAGATCAAACTACGAGCAGTACTTC

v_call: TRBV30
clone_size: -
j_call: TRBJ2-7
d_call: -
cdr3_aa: CAWSNREKGEQYF
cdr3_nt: TGTGCCTGGAGTAACAGGGAAAAAGGCGAGCAGTACTTC

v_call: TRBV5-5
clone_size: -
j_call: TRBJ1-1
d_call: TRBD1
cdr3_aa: CASSWAYRGPNTEAFF
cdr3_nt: TGTGCCAGCAGCTGGGCCTACAGGGGCCCGAACACTGAAGCTTTCTTT

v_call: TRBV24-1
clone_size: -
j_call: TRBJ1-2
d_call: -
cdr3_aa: CATSDPTGIGYTF
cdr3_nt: TGTGCCACCAGTGACCCAACAGGGATCGGCTACACCTTC

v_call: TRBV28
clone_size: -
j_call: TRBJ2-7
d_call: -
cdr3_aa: CASSSAERVYEQYF
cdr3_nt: TGTGCCAGCAGTTCAGCCGAAAGAGTCTACGAGCAGTACTTC

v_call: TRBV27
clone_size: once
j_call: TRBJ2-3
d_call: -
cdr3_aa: CASSLSGTFHSLRRTDTQYF
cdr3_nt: TGTGCCAGCAGTTTATCCGGGACATTTCACTCTCTTCGTCGCACAGATACGCAGTATTTT

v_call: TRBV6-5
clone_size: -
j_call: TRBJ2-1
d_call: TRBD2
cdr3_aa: CASSYSPGGYNEQFF
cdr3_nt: TGTGCCAGCAGTTACAGCCCGGGAGGCTACAATGAGCAGTTCTTC

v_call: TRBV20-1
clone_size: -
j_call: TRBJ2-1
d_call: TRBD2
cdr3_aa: CSARVLAGVVNEQFF
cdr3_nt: TGCAGTGCTAGAGTTCTAGCGGGAGTGGTCAATGAGCAGTTCTTC

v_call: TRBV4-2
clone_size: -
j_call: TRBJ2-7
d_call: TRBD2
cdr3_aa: CASSQGEERGVYEQYF
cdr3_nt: TGTGCCAGCAGCCAGGGAGAGGAACGGGGGGTCTACGAGCAGTACTTC

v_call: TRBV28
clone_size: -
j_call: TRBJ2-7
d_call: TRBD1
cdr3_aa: CASSFRTGGLFHEQYF
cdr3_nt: TGTGCCAGCAGTTTTCGAACAGGGGGCCTTTTCCACGAGCAGTACTTC